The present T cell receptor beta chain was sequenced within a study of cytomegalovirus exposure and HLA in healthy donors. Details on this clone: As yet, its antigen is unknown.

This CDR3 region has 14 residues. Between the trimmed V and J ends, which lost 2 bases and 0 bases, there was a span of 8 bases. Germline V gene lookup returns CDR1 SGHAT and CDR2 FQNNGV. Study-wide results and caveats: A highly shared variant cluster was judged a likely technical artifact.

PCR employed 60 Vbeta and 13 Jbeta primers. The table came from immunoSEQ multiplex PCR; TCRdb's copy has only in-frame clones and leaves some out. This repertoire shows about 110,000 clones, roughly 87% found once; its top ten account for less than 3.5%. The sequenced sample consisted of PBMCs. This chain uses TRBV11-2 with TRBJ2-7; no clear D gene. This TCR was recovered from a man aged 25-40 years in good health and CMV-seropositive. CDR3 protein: CASSLPVTSYEQYF. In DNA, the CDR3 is TGTGCCAGCAGCTTACCAGTTACCTCCTACGAGCAGTACTTC.